This section outlines one T cell receptor beta chain sequence together with its context. Antigen unknown. This entry comes from a study of cytomegalovirus exposure and HLA in healthy donors. With 60 Vbeta and 13 Jbeta primers, the PCR was carried out. Libraries were prepared by immunoSEQ multiplex PCR; TCRdb keeps only in-frame clonotypes and omits some of them. The sample holds some 190,000 clones, more than 65% seen once. General study results and limits: Some V segments (TRBV6-2 and TRBV6-3 among them) were excluded as indistinguishable. Many donors shared some public TCRs, even though most TCR sequences were rare.

Though probably carrying unrecorded immune exposures, donors were nominally healthy at sampling. Trimming removed 3 bases at V and 2 bases at J, with 6 bases between. This CDR3 comprises 13 residues. CDR1 is SGDLS and CDR2 is YYNGEE in the germline V gene. The receptor comes from a woman aged 25 to 39 in good health and CMV-seropositive. The chain joins TRBV9 to TRBJ2-1, with D hard to call. The sample comprised PBMCs. The CDR3, as DNA: TGTGCCAGCAGCGAAGAGGCCTACAATGAGCAGTTCTTC. Protein product: CASSEEAYNEQFF.